This T cell receptor (beta chain) emerged from a study of T cell responses to AZD1222 COVID-19 vaccine. Study results and limitations: Donors skewed white British and female; clonal diversity was possibly underestimated.

Germline CDR1 reads LNHDA; CDR2 reads SQIVND (reference sequence). The V and J ends lost 5 bases and 1 base, in that order; junction bases with no gene match: 3. CDR3 length equals 15 residues. In regard to this clone: Its matching antigen is unknown.

Clones were sequenced by immunoSEQ multiplex PCR, and TCRdb holds only the in-frame ones, with some missing. The repertoire holds more than 95,000 clones, with about 89% as singletons. This sequence originates from an adult who received the MenACWY meningococcal vaccine as a control. The material sequenced was peripheral blood, taken 28 days after the second dose of the MenACWY control vaccine. The genes are TRBV19 and TRBJ1-5, with 9 bases identical to TRBD1. CDR3 sequence (DNA): TGTGCCAGTAGTTGGACAGGGGAAAGCAATCAGCCCCAGCATTTT. Its protein is CASSWTGESNQPQHF.